This is a list of T cell receptor beta chains from one sample in a study of technical replicates of blood from several donors. The protocol was immunoSEQ multiplex PCR, while the TCRdb copy is restricted to in-frame clones and leaves out a portion. The data contain some 62,000 clones, about 87% of them singletons. Sequencing input: PBMCs. Source of these receptors: a human donor in good health. Some clones in this sample may be carry-over from other donors' samples. Each CDR3 is given with its conserved first and last residue. The D gene is left open where the match is weak. Clone size is given for some rows only: seen once, a few or many times, or a class if the clone is expanded.

>-|TRBV19|TRBJ2-3|-
TGTGCCAGCGGCACAGATACGCAGTATTTT
CASGTDTQYF
>-|TRBV14|TRBJ2-1|-
TGTGCCAGCAGCCAATTTGCCGGGCAGTTCTTC
CASSQFAGQFF
>-|TRBV7-3|TRBJ2-5|-
TGTGCCAGCACACGGAGGGAGACCCAGTACTTC
CASTRRETQYF
>TRBD1|TRBV7-9|TRBJ1-3|-
TGTGCCAGCAGCTCATTCCCCGGGACAGTCTCTGGAAACACCATATATTTT
CASSSFPGTVSGNTIYF
>TRBD1|TRBV6-6|TRBJ2-3|-
TGTGCCAGCAGTTACTCCAAAGGACAGGGGACAGATACGCAGTATTTT
CASSYSKGQGTDTQYF
>-|TRBV25-1|TRBJ2-6|-
TGTGCCAGCAGTGTGGACAGAATAGCAGGGGCCAACGTCCTGACTTTC
CASSVDRIAGANVLTF
>-|TRBV5-1|TRBJ1-5|-
TGCGCCAGCAGCTTGTGGGGGCCCTATAGCAATCAGCCCCAGCATTTT
CASSLWGPYSNQPQHF
>TRBD1|TRBV11-3|TRBJ2-7|-
TGTGCCAGCAGCGGGACAGGGTCCTACGAGCAGTACTTC
CASSGTGSYEQYF
>TRBD2|TRBV10-2|TRBJ2-1|-
TGCGCCAGCAGTCGACTAGCGGGAGGGAGGTCGGATGAGCAGTTCTTC
CASSRLAGGRSDEQFF
>-|TRBV6-5|TRBJ2-7|once
TGTGCCAGCAGTCTACTGGGGACTTCCCAGGAGCAGTACTTC
CASSLLGTSQEQYF
>TRBD2|TRBV7-6|TRBJ2-1|-
TGTGCCAGCAGCTTAGGCCGGGCGGGAGCGTACAATGAGCAGTTCTTC
CASSLGRAGAYNEQFF
>TRBD1|TRBV15|TRBJ1-2|few
TGTGCCACCAGCAGAGATGGGACAGGGAGGGACTATGGCTACACCTTC
CATSRDGTGRDYGYTF
>TRBD1|TRBV10-3|TRBJ1-1|-
TGTGCCATCAGTCGACAGGGGATGAACACTGAAGCTTTCTTT
CAISRQGMNTEAFF
>-|TRBV7-2|TRBJ1-1|-
TGTGCCAGCAGCTTCACCGGCGGGGTGAACACTGAAGCTTTCTTT
CASSFTGGVNTEAFF
>-|TRBV7-2|TRBJ2-7|-
TGTGCCAGCAGCTTAGCGGGTGGGGGGAGCTACGAGCAGTACTTC
CASSLAGGGSYEQYF
>-|TRBV6-6|TRBJ1-1|-
TGTGCCAGCAGTTACTCGCGGAACACTGAAGCTTTCTTT
CASSYSRNTEAFF
>TRBD1|TRBV6-5|TRBJ1-2|-
TGTGCCAGCAGTTCGGACAGGCGGAGGGGCTATGGCTACACCTTC
CASSSDRRRGYGYTF
>TRBD2|TRBV15|TRBJ2-5|-
TGTGCCACCAGCGACCGACTAGCGGGAGGCCCAGAGACCCAGTACTTC
CATSDRLAGGPETQYF
>TRBD1|TRBV7-9|TRBJ1-1|-
TGTGCCAGCAGTTTCGTCGCAGGGGGAGGCGCTGAAGCTTTCTTT
CASSFVAGGGAEAFF
>TRBD1|TRBV27|TRBJ2-5|-
TGTGCCAGCAGACAGGACAGGGCGTACCAAGAGACCCAGTACTTC
CASRQDRAYQETQYF
>-|TRBV30|TRBJ1-1|few
TGTGCCTGGAGTGTAGGGGCCTTGACTGAAGCTTTCTTT
CAWSVGALTEAFF
>-|TRBV2|TRBJ2-1|-
TGTGCCAGCAGTGACAGATCCCGTCCCTACAATGAGCAGTTCTTC
CASSDRSRPYNEQFF
>-|TRBV5-4|TRBJ1-3|-
TGTGCCAGCAGCTTGGGTCCAGACTCTGGAAACACCATATATTTT
CASSLGPDSGNTIYF
>-|TRBV7-8|TRBJ1-2|-
TGTGCCAGCAGCCCCAGTCTCCTCGTCTATGGCTACACCTTC
CASSPSLLVYGYTF
>TRBD2|TRBV2|TRBJ2-3|once
TGTGCCAGCACCCTCGGTCGGACTAGCGCCGCTCAAACGCAGTATTTT
CASTLGRTSAAQTQYF
>-|TRBV7-9|TRBJ2-7|once
TGTGCCAGCAGCTACAGGGATGGTCTCAACGAGCAGTACTTC
CASSYRDGLNEQYF
>TRBD1|TRBV4-2|TRBJ2-5|-
TGTGCCAGCAGCCACGGGGTGAGGAACACAGGGGGTGAGACCCAGTACTTC
CASSHGVRNTGGETQYF
>-|TRBV7-8|TRBJ2-1|few
TGTGCCAGCAGCTCCCTCCGCGGGATCCGGAGATATAATGAGCAGTTCTTC
CASSSLRGIRRYNEQFF
>TRBD1|TRBV5-1|TRBJ1-1|few
TGCGCCAGCAGCGTTTCCGGGACAGGGCTTGAATCTTTCTTT
CASSVSGTGLESFF
>-|TRBV4-2|TRBJ2-3|-
TGTGCCAGCGGTGCCGAGGGTGCGCAAATCACAGATACGCAGTATTTT
CASGAEGAQITDTQYF
>TRBD1|TRBV6-1|TRBJ2-7|-
TGTGCCAGCAGTGAAGGGACAGGGAGGCGCGAGCAGTACTTC
CASSEGTGRREQYF
>-|TRBV5-1|TRBJ1-1|many
TGCGCCAGCAGCTTGGGGCGGGGTAGAATGAACACTGAAGCTTTCTTT
CASSLGRGRMNTEAFF
>-|TRBV4-3|TRBJ2-3|once
TGCGCCAGCAGCCAAGGACCGGAGAGGGGCACAGATACGCAGTATTTT
CASSQGPERGTDTQYF
>-|TRBV9|TRBJ2-7|-
TGTGCCAGCAGCGTAGGACAGTCCTACGAGCAGTACTTC
CASSVGQSYEQYF
>TRBD2|TRBV15|TRBJ2-1|-
TGTGCCACCAGCAGAGATCGGCTAGCGGGGGTGAATGAGCAGTTCTTC
CATSRDRLAGVNEQFF
>-|TRBV5-1|TRBJ2-5|-
TGCGCCAGCCCTCTGGAGACCCAGTACTTC
CASPLETQYF
>TRBD1|TRBV6-6|TRBJ1-3|few
TGTGCAACTAGGGGGCCTTCTAAGAGGGATGGAAACACCATATATTTT
CATRGPSKRDGNTIYF
>-|TRBV5-1|TRBJ2-3|-
TGCGCCAGCAGCGTAACAGGAGATACGCAGTATTTT
CASSVTGDTQYF
>TRBD2|TRBV7-9|TRBJ2-4|-
TGTGCCAGCAGCCCAGATCTAGCGGGGGGAGGCATTCAGTACTTC
CASSPDLAGGGIQYF
>TRBD1|TRBV19|TRBJ1-1|-
TGTGCCAGTAGCCCCGGGACAGGGCGGAACACTGAAGCTTTCTTT
CASSPGTGRNTEAFF
>TRBD1|TRBV10-3|TRBJ2-7|-
TGTGCCATCAGCCCCGGGACAGTGGCCTACGAGCAGTACTTC
CAISPGTVAYEQYF
>-|TRBV2|TRBJ2-1|-
TGTGCCAGCAGTGGACCCGTGGAGCGCCCATCTTACAATGAGCAGTTCTTC
CASSGPVERPSYNEQFF
>-|TRBV5-8|TRBJ2-1|-
TGTGCCAGCAGCTTGGCCGTTGGGACTCCCTCCTACAATGAGCAGTTCTTC
CASSLAVGTPSYNEQFF